This T cell receptor beta chain appears in the sequencing data of a study of T cells in localized non-small cell lung cancer. V gave up 4 bases and J gave up 3 bases; unmatched junction bases: 10. This CDR3 is built from 17 residues. Germline V gives CDR1 SGHTA, CDR2 FQGNSA. Data came from immunoSEQ multiplex PCR; TCRdb stores just in-frame clones and leaves some out. The repertoire holds tens of thousands of clones, less than 85% seen once, with 1.3% in the top ten. The J gene is TRBJ2-3, the V gene TRBV7-2; 10 bases agree with TRBD2. The sample in question was peripheral blood, obtained before any cancer treatment. The TCR originated in a female donor older than 55 with stage I lung adenocarcinoma. The CDR3 DNA follows: TGTGCCAGCAGCTCCGATTTGGGACTAGCGTTAACAGATACGCAGTATTTT. It is translated as CASSSDLGLALTDTQYF.